This T cell receptor (beta chain) was documented in a study of blood T cell repertoires in COVID-19. In the study overall: T cells, B-cell-depleted T cells, or PBMCs provided the cDNA or gDNA that served as material.

V dropped 5 bases and J dropped 4 bases, with 15 bases sitting between them. Germline-derived CDR1 and CDR2 are SGHNT and YYREEE (reference sequence). There are 15 residues in the CDR3. Study processing details: Amplification of reference gene primers was used by the study to estimate nucleated cell counts. Clones were sequenced by immunoSEQ multiplex PCR, and TCRdb holds only the in-frame ones, with some missing. For V, J and clone size, that table is used; D and trimming come from the DNA. The sample includes more than 300,000 clones, approximately 90% seen only once; the top ten take 0.7% to 0.95%.

The sample comprised PBMCs or T cells enriched from blood (not recorded which). The rearrangement joins TRBV5-4 to TRBJ1-4, with D possibly being TRBD1 (6 bases). The receptor's source is a woman aged 40 to 49 who had been exposed to COVID-19. The CDR3 region has the DNA TGTGCCAGCAGTTCTGCAGGGGATAATAATGAAAAACTGTTTTTT. Amino acid sequence: CASSSAGDNNEKLFF.